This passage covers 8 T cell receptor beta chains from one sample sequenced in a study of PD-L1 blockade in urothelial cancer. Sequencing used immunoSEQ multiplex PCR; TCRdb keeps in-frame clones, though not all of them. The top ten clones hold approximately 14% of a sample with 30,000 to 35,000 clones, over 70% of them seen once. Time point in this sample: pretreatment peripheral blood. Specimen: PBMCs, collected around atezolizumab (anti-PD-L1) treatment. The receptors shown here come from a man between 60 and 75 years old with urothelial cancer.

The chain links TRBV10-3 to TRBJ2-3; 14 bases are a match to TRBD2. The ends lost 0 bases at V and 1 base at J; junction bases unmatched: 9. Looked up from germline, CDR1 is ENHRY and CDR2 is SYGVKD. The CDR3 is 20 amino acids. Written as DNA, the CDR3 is TGTGCCATCAGTGAGTCGAACGGGACTAGCGGGAGATATGGCACAGATACGCAGTATTTT. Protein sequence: CAISESNGTSGRYGTDTQYF.

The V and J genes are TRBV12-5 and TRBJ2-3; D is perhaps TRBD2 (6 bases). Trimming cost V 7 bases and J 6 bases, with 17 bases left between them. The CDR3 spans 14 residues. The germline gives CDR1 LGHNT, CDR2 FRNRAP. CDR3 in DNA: TGTGCTAGTGCCTGGGGGACTGCCCAGGATACGCAGTATTTT. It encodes CASAWGTAQDTQYF.

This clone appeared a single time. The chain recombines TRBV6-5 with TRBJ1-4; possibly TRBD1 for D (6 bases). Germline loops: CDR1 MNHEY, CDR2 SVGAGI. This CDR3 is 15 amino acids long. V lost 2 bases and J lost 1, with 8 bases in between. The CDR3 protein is CASSYGGGTNEKLFF. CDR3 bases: TGTGCCAGCAGTTACGGGGGCGGAACTAATGAAAAACTGTTTTTT.

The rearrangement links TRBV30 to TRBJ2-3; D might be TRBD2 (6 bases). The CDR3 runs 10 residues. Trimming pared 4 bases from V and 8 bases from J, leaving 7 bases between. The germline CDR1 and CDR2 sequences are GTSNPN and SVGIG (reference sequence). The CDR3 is CAWTEGTQYF. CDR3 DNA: TGTGCCTGGACGGAGGGTACGCAGTATTTT.

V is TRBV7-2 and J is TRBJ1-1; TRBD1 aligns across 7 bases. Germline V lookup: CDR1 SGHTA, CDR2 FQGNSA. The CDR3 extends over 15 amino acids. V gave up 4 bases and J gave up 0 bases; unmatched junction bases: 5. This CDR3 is CASSYRTGLNTEAFF. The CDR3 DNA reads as TGTGCCAGCAGCTACCGGACAGGCTTGAACACTGAAGCTTTCTTT. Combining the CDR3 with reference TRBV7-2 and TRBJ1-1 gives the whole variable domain GAGVSQSPSNKVTEKGKDVELRCDPISGHTALYWYRQSLGQGLEFLIYFQGNSAPDKSGLPSDRFSAERTGGSVSTLTIQRTQQEDSAVYLCASSYRTGLNTEAFFGQGTRLTVV.

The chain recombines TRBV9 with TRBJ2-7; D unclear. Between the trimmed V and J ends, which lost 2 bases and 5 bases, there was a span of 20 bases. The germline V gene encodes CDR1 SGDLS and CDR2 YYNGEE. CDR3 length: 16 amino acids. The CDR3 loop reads CASSVRDGDASNEQYF. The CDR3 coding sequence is TGTGCCAGCAGCGTTCGTGATGGAGACGCGAGCAACGAGCAGTACTTC.

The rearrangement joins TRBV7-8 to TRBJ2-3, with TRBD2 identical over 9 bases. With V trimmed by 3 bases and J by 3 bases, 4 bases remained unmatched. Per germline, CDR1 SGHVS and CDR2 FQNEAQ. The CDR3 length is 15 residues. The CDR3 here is CASSLGTSKTDTQYF. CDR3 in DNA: TGTGCCAGCAGCTTGGGGACTAGCAAGACAGATACGCAGTATTTT.

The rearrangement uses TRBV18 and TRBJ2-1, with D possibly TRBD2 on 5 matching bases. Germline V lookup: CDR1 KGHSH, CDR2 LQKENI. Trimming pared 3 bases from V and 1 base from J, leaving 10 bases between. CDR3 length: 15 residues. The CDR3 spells CASSPSDFSYNEQFF. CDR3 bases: TGTGCCAGCTCACCCTCGGACTTTTCCTACAATGAGCAGTTCTTC.